These 14 T cell receptor beta chains were all obtained from the same sample, sequenced in a study of cytomegalovirus exposure and HLA in healthy donors. The PCR made use of 60 Vbeta and 13 Jbeta primers. TCRdb's copy holds only in-frame clones and misses some; the assay was immunoSEQ multiplex PCR. The sample includes 280,000 or so clones, around 90% seen only once; the top ten take about 2.3%. Input material: PBMCs. Every receptor here comes from a woman aged 18-35 years in good health and CMV-seronegative.

The V call is TRBV6-1, the J call TRBJ1-4; D might be TRBD1 (5 bases). Trimming removed 1 base at V and 4 bases at J, with 13 bases between. Germline-derived CDR1 and CDR2 are MNHNS and SASEGT. This CDR3 contains 16 residues. The CDR3 DNA reads as TGTGCCAGCAGTGAAGAGTGGGGGAGGATTAATGAAAAACTGTTTTTT. It translates to CASSEEWGRINEKLFF.

V usage is TRBV9 and J usage is TRBJ1-1; no reliable D call. This CDR3 spans 14 amino acids. Trimming shortened V by 4 bases and J by 7 bases, and 17 bases separated the two germline ends. Germline V lookup: CDR1 SGDLS, CDR2 YYNGEE. The CDR3 spells CASSPAGSWGEAFF. The DNA for the CDR3 is TGTGCCAGCAGCCCAGCGGGGTCGTGGGGTGAAGCTTTCTTT.

The genes are TRBV5-1 and TRBJ1-6; 8 bases map to TRBD1. With V trimmed by 4 bases and J by 8 bases, 8 bases remained unmatched. From germline, CDR1 is SGHRS and CDR2 YFSETQ. The CDR3 has 15 amino acids. DNA of the CDR3: TGCGCCAGCAGCACTCGGACAGGGTCTGATTCACCCCTCCACTTT. This sequence encodes CASSTRTGSDSPLHF.

CDR3 in amino acids: CAWDGGADTQYF. CDR3 coding DNA: TGTGCCTGGGACGGAGGGGCAGATACGCAGTATTTT. V usage is TRBV30 and J usage is TRBJ2-3, with D maybe TRBD2 (6 bases). Trimming shortened V by 5 bases and J by 4 bases, and 10 bases separated the two germline ends. Germline loops: CDR1 GTSNPN, CDR2 SVGIG (reference sequence). The CDR3 covers 12 residues.

The chain links TRBV5-1 to TRBJ1-2, with 8 bases identical to TRBD1. Germline V CDR1 and CDR2: SGHRS, YFSETQ. The length of the CDR3 is 16 residues. V trimming: 0 bases; J trimming: 4 bases; junction bases outside the gene matches: 8. Here the CDR3 DNA reads TGCGCCAGCAGCTTGGCCGTACAGGGGGTCCGCTATGGCTACACCTTC. Protein product: CASSLAVQGVRYGYTF.

The genes are TRBV19 and TRBJ2-1; 7 bases line up with TRBD2. Germline V lookup: CDR1 LNHDA, CDR2 SQIVND (reference sequence). Trimming at V came to 5 bases and at J to 3 bases, leaving 13 bases not matched to a gene. The CDR3 is made up of 17 amino acids. The CDR3: CASSPLWGAGSYNEQFF. The DNA of the CDR3 is TGTGCCAGTAGTCCTTTATGGGGAGCGGGGAGCTACAATGAGCAGTTCTTC. Based on the CDR3 plus reference TRBV19 and TRBJ2-1, the full variable domain is DGGITQSPKYLFRKEGQNVTLSCEQNLNHDAMYWYRQDPGQGLRLIYYSQIVNDFQKGDIAEGYSVSREKKESFPLTVTSAQKNPTAFYLCASSPLWGAGSYNEQFFGPGTRLTVL.

The V and J genes are TRBV19 and TRBJ2-7; 13 nucleotides align to TRBD2. The germline gives CDR1 LNHDA, CDR2 SQIVND (reference sequence). Trimming took 10 bases from V and 4 from J; bases not matched to a gene: 10. This CDR3 is built from 15 residues. The CDR3 region is CATQLAGGPSYEQYF. In DNA, the CDR3 is TGTGCCACGCAACTAGCGGGGGGGCCAAGTTACGAGCAGTACTTC.

V is TRBV11-2 and J is TRBJ1-6; TRBD1 aligns across 8 bases. Per the germline V gene, CDR1 is SGHAT and CDR2 is FQNNGV. The junction had 10 bases not matched to a gene; V was cut back by 5 bases and J by 7 bases. CDR3 length: 16 residues. The CDR3 nucleotides read TGTGCCAGCAGCACCCCGCAGGGGGCGATGAATTCACCCCTCCACTTT. It encodes CASSTPQGAMNSPLHF.

This rearrangement joins TRBV18 to TRBJ2-3; 7 nucleotides agree with TRBD2. There are 15 residues in the CDR3. The junction had 5 bases not matched to a gene; V was cut back by 2 bases and J by 3 bases. CDR1 is KGHSH and CDR2 is LQKENI in the germline V gene. CDR3 DNA sequence: TGTGCCAGCTCACCAGGGAGGGAATGGACAGATACGCAGTATTTT. It encodes CASSPGREWTDTQYF.

Remarks on this clone: One junction end disagrees with the germline gene, perhaps due to a read error. This chain uses TRBV23-1 with TRBJ2-2, with D maybe TRBD2 (5 bases). TRBV23-1 carries the ORF label, with uncertain function. This CDR3 is built from 15 residues. The CDR3 reads CASSLVGLWYRGAVF. CDR3 sequence (DNA): TGCGCCAGCAGTCTCGTCGGGTTGTGGTACCGGGGAGCTGTTTTT.

V and J are TRBV27 and TRBJ1-2; a weak D match, TRBD1 (5 bases). V was shortened by 6 bases and J by 0 bases, with 11 bases between the two germline ends. CDR3 length equals 14 residues. Germline assignment: CDR1 MNHEY and CDR2 SMNVEV (reference sequence). CDR3 nucleotides: TGTGCCAGCAGATCTACAGGAGCTAACTATGGCTACACCTTC. It specifies CASRSTGANYGYTF.

CDR3 amino acids: CASGQATDTQYF. The CDR3 DNA follows: TGTGCCAGCGGACAAGCTACAGATACGCAGTATTTT. The chain has TRBV7-3 and TRBJ2-3, with D possibly being TRBD1 (5 bases). The V end was cut by 8 bases, the J end by 3 bases, with 9 bases between. The CDR3 is 12 residues long. Germline CDR1 and CDR2: SGHTA and FQGTGA. The variable domain in full, completed from reference TRBV7-3 and TRBJ2-3, reads GAGVSQTPSNKVTEKGKYVELRCDPISGHTALYWYRQSLGQGPEFLIYFQGTGAADDSGLPNDRFFAVRPEGSVSTLKIQRTERGDSAVYLCASGQATDTQYFGPGTRLTVL.

Here the CDR3 DNA reads TGTGCCAGCAGCTTCGGCGGGGGGGCCTCAGATACGCAGTATTTT. This translates into CASSFGGGASDTQYF. The rearrangement links TRBV7-6 to TRBJ2-3; 9 bases agree with TRBD2. The CDR3 spans 15 residues. Trimming cost V 3 bases and J 4 bases; bases outside gene matches: 5. Germline V gives CDR1 SGHVS, CDR2 FNYEAQ.

The genes are TRBV5-1 and TRBJ2-2; possible D gene TRBD1, 5 bases. V lost 6 bases to trimming and J lost 2 bases, with 8 bases between them. Germline CDR1 SGHRS, CDR2 YFSETQ. The CDR3 consists of 13 residues. The CDR3 region has the DNA TGCGCCAGCACCCAGGGAAACACCGGGGAGCTGTTTTTT. Translation gives CASTQGNTGELFF.